This T cell receptor beta chain was sequenced in a study of OX40 agonist ivuxolimab in advanced cancers. Study-level information: Patients received ivuxolimab, an agonistic anti-OX40 (CD134) antibody. The study, taken as a whole, reports: With doses of 0.1-3.0 mg/kg, partial responders showed among the lowest clonal expansion. Certain nonresponding patients likewise had low normalized T-cell clonal expansion. Expanded clones were, on average, more numerous in CD8+ T cells than in CD4+.

Trimming removed 1 base at V and 1 base at J, with 9 bases between. The CDR3 loop spans 15 amino acids. The V gene's germline CDR1 is LGHNA and CDR2 YNFKEQ. Assay: immunoSEQ multiplex PCR; the TCRdb copy retains only in-frame clones and omits some. The table lists roughly 40,000 clones, roughly 77% of them singletons, with 2.6% in the top ten. A note on this clone: The antigen is not known.

V usage is TRBV4-2 and J usage is TRBJ2-3; a possible D gene is TRBD2 (6 bases). The material sequenced was CD4+ or CD8+ T cells sorted from blood, taken in a trial of the OX40 agonist ivuxolimab. The receptor was derived from an adult with an advanced solid tumor such as melanoma, head and neck, liver or kidney cancer. CDR3 sequence reads: CASSQVTGGTDTQYF. CDR3 nucleotide sequence: TGTGCCAGCAGCCAAGTGACGGGAGGCACAGATACGCAGTATTTT.